These 19 T cell receptor beta chains share one sample of origin, sequenced in a study of human T cells and chemical hapten exposure. TCRdb itself ran the RACE reads through MiXCR, one entry per CDR3 protein. The data contain 45,000 to 65,000 distinct CDR3 sequences, around 10% of them singletons. Described time point: pre-sensitization, week 0. Treatment denoted: therapeutic diphenylcyclopropenone sensitization with weekly scalp DPC. The specimen was whole blood, collected in connection with sensitization to the hapten diphenylcyclopropenone (DPC). The receptors here all came from a man aged 35-49 years with alopecia areata. Some clones in this sample may be carry-over from other donors' samples.

In its sample, this clonotype was seen many times. The chain has TRBV29-1 and TRBJ2-7, with D perhaps matching TRBD2 (6 bases). The V end was cut by 1 base, the J end by 1 base, with 14 bases between. The germline CDR1 and CDR2 sequences are SQVTM and ANQGSEA. The CDR3 length is 15 residues. CDR3 in amino acids: CSVEGSGASSYEQYF. The CDR3 nucleotides are TGCAGCGTTGAAGGGTCGGGAGCGTCTTCCTACGAGCAGTACTTC.

Ten or more counts support this clonotype. This sequence joins TRBV7-3 and TRBJ1-5; D not certain. The ends were cut back, 5 bases at V and 1 base at J, with 6 bases in the middle. The CDR3 is 13 amino acids. Germline lookup yields CDR1 SGHTA and CDR2 FQGTGA. The CDR3: CASSVGSNQPQHF. The CDR3 DNA reads as TGTGCCAGCAGCGTTGGGAGCAATCAGCCCCAGCATTTT.

This clonotype was seen a few times. The CDR3 region has the DNA TGTGCCAGCAGCTTGGCGTTGGATACGCAGTATTTT. Translating gives CASSLALDTQYF. V is TRBV7-9 and J is TRBJ2-3; no clear D. Per germline, CDR1 SEHNR and CDR2 FQNEAQ (reference sequence). Between the trimmed V and J ends, which lost 3 bases and 6 bases, there was a span of 7 bases. The CDR3 loop spans 12 amino acids.

The table lists this clonotype with a few counts. The CDR3 region has the DNA TGTGCCAGCAGTTCTGGCCTGAGCTCCTACGAGCAGTACTTC. Amino acids: CASSSGLSSYEQYF. V and J are TRBV12-3 or TRBV12-4 and TRBJ2-7; no firm D call. V was cut by 4 bases and J by 0 bases, with 10 bases left in between. CDR3 length: 14 amino acids.

At least ten counts were recorded for this clonotype. This chain connects TRBV4-3 to TRBJ2-3; 7 nucleotides align to TRBD2. CDR3 length equals 13 residues. V was pared by 3 bases and J by 7 bases, with 4 bases of the junction left unmatched. The germline gives CDR1 LGHNA, CDR2 YSLEER. This CDR3 is CASSQTSSNTQYF. The CDR3 nucleotides read TGCGCCAGCAGCCAGACTAGCTCAAATACGCAGTATTTT.

This clonotype was seen at least ten times. The V and J genes are TRBV7-9 and TRBJ2-5; D is unclear. The CDR3 spans 14 residues. Germline loops: CDR1 SEHNR, CDR2 FQNEAQ (reference sequence). The V gene lost 1 base and the J gene lost 3 bases, with 9 bases spanning the gap. The CDR3 region has the DNA TGTGCCAGCAGCTTAGACCCGCAGAAAGAGACCCAGTACTTC. Translated, it gives CASSLDPQKETQYF.

This clonotype was detected ten times or more. V and J are TRBV20-1 and TRBJ1-2; D gene unclear. CDR1 and CDR2 (germline): DFQATT, SNEGSKA (reference sequence). The CDR3 contains 14 residues. V was clipped by 4 bases and J by 0 bases, with 12 bases between them. The CDR3 loop reads CSATLGHANYGYTF. As DNA, the CDR3 is TGCAGTGCTACATTGGGCCACGCTAACTATGGCTACACCTTC.

The chain employs TRBV7-2 and TRBJ2-7; 11 bases align to TRBD2. The germline V gene encodes CDR1 SGHTA and CDR2 FQGNSA. The V and J ends lost 4 bases and 7 bases, in that order; junction bases with no gene match: 9. The CDR3 has 15 residues. This chain's CDR3 is CASSSLAGGPREQYF. The CDR3 DNA is TGTGCCAGCAGCTCCTTAGCGGGAGGGCCGAGGGAGCAGTACTTC.

This clonotype is medium-sized. The J gene is TRBJ2-1, the V gene TRBV11-2, with D perhaps TRBD2 (6 bases). Germline CDR1 is SGHAT and CDR2 is FQNNGV. This CDR3 is 15 amino acids long. The ends were cut back, 5 bases at V and 3 bases at J, with 14 bases in the middle. This chain's CDR3 is CASSALRGIYNEQFF. The CDR3 DNA is TGTGCCAGCAGCGCTTTGCGGGGTATCTACAATGAGCAGTTCTTC.

This clonotype has just a few counts. The chain uses TRBV6-1 and TRBJ2-3; weak D call: TRBD2 (6 bases). V dropped 2 bases and J dropped 2 bases, with 11 bases sitting between them. There are 15 residues in the CDR3. Germline V gene sequence: CDR1 MNHNS, CDR2 SASEGT. CDR3 coding DNA: TGTGCCAGCAGTGAAAGCGCGGGGTTCACAGATACGCAGTATTTT. Translated, it gives CASSESAGFTDTQYF.

In this sample, this clonotype turned up a few times. V is TRBV6-1 and J is TRBJ2-3; 10 positions agree with TRBD2. CDR1 is MNHNS and CDR2 is SASEGT in the germline V gene. The V gene end was trimmed by 3 bases and the J gene end by 1 base; junction bases not matched to a gene: 13. CDR3 length equals 19 residues. CDR3 sequence reads: CASSDWRVTSGTGTDTQYF. CDR3 DNA: TGTGCCAGCAGTGACTGGAGGGTTACTAGCGGGACGGGCACAGATACGCAGTATTTT.

This clonotype showed up many times. The rearrangement uses TRBV11-2 and TRBJ2-2, with TRBD1 identical over 7 bases. V shed 5 bases, J shed 13 bases, and the junction held 16 bases outside the gene matches. This CDR3 comprises 15 residues. Germline loops: CDR1 SGHAT, CDR2 FQNNGV. CDR3 coding DNA: TGTGCCAGCAGCACCAACAGGGACAGCCTGAGGGGGCTGTTTTTT. The encoded protein is CASSTNRDSLRGLFF.

This chain joins TRBV19 and TRBJ2-7, with 7 bases identical to TRBD1. In germline, CDR1 is LNHDA, CDR2 SQIVND (reference sequence). The CDR3 runs to 14 residues. The V gene end was trimmed by 6 bases and the J gene end by 2 bases; junction bases not matched to a gene: 7. CDR3 region: CASRPKGTAYEQYF. In nucleotides, the CDR3 is TGTGCCAGTAGACCAAAAGGGACAGCCTACGAGCAGTACTTC.

V is TRBV5-6 and J is TRBJ1-2, with 7 bases matching TRBD1. The CDR3 contains 12 residues. Germline trimming cut 4 bases from V and 14 bases from J; bases unmatched to any gene: 11. Germline CDR1 and CDR2: SGHDT and YYEEEE. The DNA for the CDR3 is TGTGCCAGCAGCAACCCCGGCCAGGGGGAGACCTTC. Translating gives CASSNPGQGETF.

This clonotype was seen a few times. The chain couples TRBV7-2 to TRBJ2-1; D is possibly TRBD2 (5 bases). The CDR3 is 16 residues long. In germline, CDR1 is SGHTA, CDR2 FQGNSA. Trimming cost V 3 bases and J 9 bases, with 21 bases left between them. This CDR3 reads CASSFKRVGGEREQFF. As DNA, the CDR3 is TGTGCCAGCAGCTTCAAAAGGGTAGGAGGTGAACGTGAGCAGTTCTTC.

This clonotype was recorded a few times. The chain links TRBV20-1 to TRBJ2-7; D gene uncertain. CDR1 and CDR2 from the germline V gene are DFQATT and SNEGSKA (reference sequence). This CDR3 region has 14 residues. The V end lost 0 bases, the J end lost 7 bases, and 16 bases lay between the germline ends. CDR3 nucleotide sequence: TGCAGTGCTAGAGAAACAGCGCTGGTCGGTGAGCAGTACTTC. Translated, it gives CSARETALVGEQYF.

The chain links TRBV20-1 to TRBJ2-1; 9 nucleotides match TRBD2. The CDR3 is made up of 16 amino acids. Germline CDR1 and CDR2: DFQATT and SNEGSKA (reference sequence). Trimming at V came to 6 bases and at J to 1 base, leaving 10 bases not matched to a gene. This CDR3 is CSAGNSGRTSYNEQFF. CDR3 sequence (DNA): TGCAGTGCCGGAAATAGCGGGAGAACGTCCTACAATGAGCAGTTCTTC.

About this clonotype: One base away lies a much larger clone, so this may be a sequencing read error. This CDR3 reads CTSSPTAVAVENIQYF. The CDR3 nucleotides are TGTACCAGCAGCCCTACCGCCGTAGCAGTAGAAAACATTCAGTACTTC. The rearrangement links TRBV7-9 to TRBJ2-4; D unclear. The length of the CDR3 is 16 residues. Germline V gene data show CDR1 as SEHNR and CDR2 as FQNEAQ (reference sequence).

This clonotype was recorded many times. This chain joins TRBV12-3 or TRBV12-4 and TRBJ2-7, with TRBD1 as a possible D gene (6 bases). The V end lost 4 bases, the J end lost 5 bases, and 18 bases lay between the germline ends. The CDR3 extends over 15 amino acids. Written as DNA, the CDR3 is TGTGCCAGCAGTTCGGCCCTCACAGGGACCAACGAGCAGTACTTC. Translating it yields CASSSALTGTNEQYF.